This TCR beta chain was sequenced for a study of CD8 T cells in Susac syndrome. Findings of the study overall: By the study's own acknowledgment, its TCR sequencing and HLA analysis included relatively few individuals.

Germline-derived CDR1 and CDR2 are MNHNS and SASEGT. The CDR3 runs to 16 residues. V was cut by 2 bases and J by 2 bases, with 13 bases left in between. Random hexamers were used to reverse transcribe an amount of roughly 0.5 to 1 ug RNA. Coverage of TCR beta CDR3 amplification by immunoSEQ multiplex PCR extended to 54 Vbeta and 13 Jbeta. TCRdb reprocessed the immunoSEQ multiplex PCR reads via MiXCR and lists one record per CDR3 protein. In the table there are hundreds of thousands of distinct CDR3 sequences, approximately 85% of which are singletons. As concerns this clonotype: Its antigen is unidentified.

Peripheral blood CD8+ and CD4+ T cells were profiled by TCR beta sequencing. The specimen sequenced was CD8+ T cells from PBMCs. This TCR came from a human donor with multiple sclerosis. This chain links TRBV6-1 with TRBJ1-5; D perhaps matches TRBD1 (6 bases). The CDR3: CASSESGSGGNQPQHF. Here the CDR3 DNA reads TGTGCCAGCAGTGAATCGGGGTCAGGGGGCAATCAGCCCCAGCATTTT.